The T cell receptor beta chain described here comes from a study of shared clonotypes between healthy human individuals (TCRdb year 2020). General notes on the study: The cohort comprised two women and a few men aged 18 to 49 years. The study deeply sequenced blood TCR repertoires of about 5 healthy adults to estimate repertoire size and the extent of clonotype sharing between individuals. Per donor, leukapheresis produced somewhere between about 0.8 and 9 billion PBMCs. For each donor, CD4 naive and CD4 memory were each given three plates, CD8 naive was given two plates, and CD8 memory was given one plate. To increase sequencing depth and limit assay-specific biases, TCR repertoire library preparation and sequencing were carried out by different laboratories using diverse techniques. General findings and caveats noted by the study authors: Sampling was restricted to blood, and TCR repertoires in tissues likely differ from the TCR repertoires found in blood. When several donors were compared, the shared fraction of clonotypes was 5% to 6.5% for naive CD4, more than 3% for naive CD8, 2% to 2.5% for memory CD4, and 0.35% to 0.5% for memory CD8. Pairwise subsampling indicated that sequencing depth was expected to affect the degree of clonotype sharing among donors. The small number of donors limited the genetic and exposure-history diversity represented. Compared with non-shared clonotypes, clonotypes shared by all four sorted-subset donors had higher generation probabilities. Even with the large sequencing depth, rarefaction of the sorted-subset datasets indicated that sequencing was incomplete. Larger estimated clonotype richness was generally found for naive subsets than for memory subsets.

Per the germline V gene, SGHVS is the CDR1 and FQNEAQ is the CDR2. Taken from cysteine to phenylalanine, the CDR3 has 11 residues. The kept DNA is CDR3 alone, 33 bases in frame from the first base. The germline V and J ends show losses of 8 bases and 5 bases respectively, and no gene match explains 2 bases of the junction. CD8 naive samples were obtained by positive selection for CCR7 among CD45RO-negative cells, yielding a CD45RA+CCR7+ population from which TemRA cells were excluded. Donors were healthy HIV-negative adults with no recently reported acute infections or vaccinations. All donors were Caucasian adults living in Nashville, Tennessee, USA. Blood was collected by leukapheresis, and PBMCs were isolated by Ficoll-Histopaque density gradient centrifugation and then cryopreserved in liquid nitrogen vapor phase. Analytical flow cytometry was used to check the purity and quantity of every magnetically sorted T cell population. Genomic DNA was isolated from each sorted fraction and quantified by UV absorbance on a Nanodrop 2000c.

Comments on this clone: The specificity of this receptor is unknown. No per-base quality is available; no much larger clone lies one base away.

TCR CDR3 regions were amplified from genomic DNA by multiplex PCR using the deep immunoSEQ assay. Genomic DNA extracted from each cell subset was distributed evenly over all wells of several immunoSEQ 96-well plates, and each plate served as one replicate. For sorted subsets, roughly 200 ng of genomic DNA, equivalent to tens of thousands of T cell genomes, went into each replicate PCR. Purified libraries were measured with a Qubit 3.0 fluorometer, size-checked on a Bioanalyzer 2100, and measured again with the KAPA Library Quantification kit. Each immunoSEQ 96-well plate was sequenced on its own single-read 150-cycle Illumina NextSeq 550 flow cell. Concerning the study's data processing: The immunoSEQ output contained only junctional sequences without quality scores, so filtering could not match that applied to full-length reads. To assign V/J genes and CDR3, sequences were annotated using PyIR, a Python wrapper for IgBLAST v1.9, with IMGT germline references. Any read was removed if the V/J assignment was weak (E-value above 1e-6), the CDR3 was missing, or the read contained stop codons, out-of-frame junctions, or ambiguous translated residues. V3J clonotypes were defined by identical inferred V gene, J gene, and CDR3 amino acid sequence. The percentage overlap between two repertoires was calculated by dividing the number of shared unique clonotypes by the size of the smaller repertoire. Richness of each repertoire was evaluated using RTK rarefaction, the Chao1 estimator, and Recon v2.1 estimates of unobserved clonotypes. Generation probabilities were computed with OLGA for all TCRbeta clonotypes obtained by the gDNA method from a few donors. The clones in this table, taken by TCRdb from immuneACCESS, are in-frame only. Not every clone is retained; where verified, under half of the shortfall comes from an unresolved V gene, and the cause of the rest is unknown. The V and J calls and the clone size are those of that table, but D and trimming were determined from the DNA. For this sample there are roughly 600,000 clones; roughly 98% appear just once. 0.3% of the sample lies in the top ten.

The source of this sequence is a man under 40 in good health. The chain employs TRBV7-8 and TRBJ2-7; TRBD2 aligns with 8 central bases. The material sequenced was naive CD8+ T cells sorted from blood. The meaning of the sample's cell subset or site label: CD45RA+CCR7+. CDR3 loop: CASAGGHEQYF. The bases read TGTGCCAGCGCGGGGGGTCACGAGCAGTACTTC.